This TCR beta chain appears in the sequencing data of a study of blood T cell repertoires in COVID-19. Study-wide context: The United States, Italy and Spain supplied acute and convalescent COVID-19 samples. From T cells, B-cell-depleted T cells, or PBMCs came the material, which was cDNA or gDNA.

The CDR3 contains 14 residues. V dropped 5 bases and J dropped 6 bases, with 17 bases sitting between them. Germline V CDR1 and CDR2: SGHTA, FQGNSA. Per the original data handling: How many nucleated cells were present was estimated from reference gene primer amplification. Profiling relied on immunoSEQ multiplex PCR, and the TCRdb table lists in-frame clones only, not all of them. V and J calls and clone size are as listed in that table; D and trimming were resolved from the DNA. In the table there are 200,000 to 300,000 clones, approximately 80% of which are singletons. The receptor was derived from a man aged 55 to 70 with acute or convalescent COVID-19. Material: peripheral blood. This chain links TRBV7-2 with TRBJ2-7; a possible D gene is TRBD1 (5 bases). CDR3 DNA: TGTGCCAGCAGCCAAAAGCTAGGGGCCGGCGAGCAGTACTTC. Translating it yields CASSQKLGAGEQYF.